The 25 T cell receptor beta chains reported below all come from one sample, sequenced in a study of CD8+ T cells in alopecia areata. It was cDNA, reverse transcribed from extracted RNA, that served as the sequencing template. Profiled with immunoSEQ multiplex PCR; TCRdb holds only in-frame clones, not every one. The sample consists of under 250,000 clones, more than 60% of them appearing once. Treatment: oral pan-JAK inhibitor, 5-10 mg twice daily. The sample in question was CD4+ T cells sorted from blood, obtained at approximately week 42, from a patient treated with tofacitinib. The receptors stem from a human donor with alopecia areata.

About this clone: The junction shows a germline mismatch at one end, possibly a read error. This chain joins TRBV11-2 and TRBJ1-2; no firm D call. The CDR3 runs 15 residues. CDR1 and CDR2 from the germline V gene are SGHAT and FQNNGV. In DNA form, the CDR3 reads TGTGCCAGCAGCGTAGACACTCAGACGTACTATGGCTACACCTTC. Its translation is CASSVDTQTYYGYTF.

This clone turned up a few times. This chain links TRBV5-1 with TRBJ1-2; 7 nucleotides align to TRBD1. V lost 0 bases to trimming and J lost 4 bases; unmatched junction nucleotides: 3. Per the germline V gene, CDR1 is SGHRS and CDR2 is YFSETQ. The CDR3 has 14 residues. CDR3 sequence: CASSLGGTVYGYTF. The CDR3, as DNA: TGCGCCAGCAGCTTGGGTGGGACAGTCTATGGCTACACCTTC.

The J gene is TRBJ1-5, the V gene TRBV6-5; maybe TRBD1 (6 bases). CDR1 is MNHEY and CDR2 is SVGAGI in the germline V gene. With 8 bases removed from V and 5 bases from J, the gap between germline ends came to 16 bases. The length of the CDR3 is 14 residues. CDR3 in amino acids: CASRSGGAYQPQHF. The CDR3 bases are TGTGCCAGCCGTTCCGGGGGGGCGTATCAGCCCCAGCATTTT.

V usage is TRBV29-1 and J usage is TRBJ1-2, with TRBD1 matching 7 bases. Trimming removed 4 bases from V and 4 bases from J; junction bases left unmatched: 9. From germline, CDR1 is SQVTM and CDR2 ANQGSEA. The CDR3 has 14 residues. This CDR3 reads CSVGSRQGVYGYTF. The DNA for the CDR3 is TGCAGCGTTGGATCCCGACAGGGAGTCTATGGCTACACCTTC. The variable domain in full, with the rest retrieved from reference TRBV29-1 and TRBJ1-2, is SAVISQKPSRDICQRGTSLTIQCQVDSQVTMMFWYRQQPGQSLTLIATANQGSEATYESGFVIDKFPISRPNLTFSTLTVSNMSPEDSSIYLCSVGSRQGVYGYTFGSGTRLTVV.

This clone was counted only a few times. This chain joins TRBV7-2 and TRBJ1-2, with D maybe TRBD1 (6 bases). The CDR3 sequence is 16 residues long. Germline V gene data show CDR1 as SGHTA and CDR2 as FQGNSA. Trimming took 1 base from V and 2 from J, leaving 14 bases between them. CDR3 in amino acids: CASSLVPGVQNYGYTF. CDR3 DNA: TGTGCCAGCAGCTTAGTTCCAGGGGTCCAAAACTATGGCTACACCTTC.

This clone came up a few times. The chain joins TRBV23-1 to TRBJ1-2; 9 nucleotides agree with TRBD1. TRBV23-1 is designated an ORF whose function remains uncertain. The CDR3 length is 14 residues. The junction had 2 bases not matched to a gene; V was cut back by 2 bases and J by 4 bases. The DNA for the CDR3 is TGCGCCAGCAGTCAAAGGGACAGGGCCTATGGCTACACCTTC. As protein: CASSQRDRAYGYTF.

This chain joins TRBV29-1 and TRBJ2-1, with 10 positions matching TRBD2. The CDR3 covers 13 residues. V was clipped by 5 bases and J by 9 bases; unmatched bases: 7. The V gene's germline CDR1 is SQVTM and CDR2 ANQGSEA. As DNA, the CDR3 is TGCAGCGTTCAAGGGCTAGCGGGGGTTGAGCAGTTCTTC. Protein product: CSVQGLAGVEQFF.

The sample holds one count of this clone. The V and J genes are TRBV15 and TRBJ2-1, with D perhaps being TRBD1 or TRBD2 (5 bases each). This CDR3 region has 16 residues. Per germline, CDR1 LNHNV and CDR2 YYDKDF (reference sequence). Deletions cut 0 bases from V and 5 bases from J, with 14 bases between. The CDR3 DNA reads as TGTGCCACCAGCAGAGACCCACTAGGGACCAACAATGAGCAGTTCTTC. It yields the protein CATSRDPLGTNNEQFF.

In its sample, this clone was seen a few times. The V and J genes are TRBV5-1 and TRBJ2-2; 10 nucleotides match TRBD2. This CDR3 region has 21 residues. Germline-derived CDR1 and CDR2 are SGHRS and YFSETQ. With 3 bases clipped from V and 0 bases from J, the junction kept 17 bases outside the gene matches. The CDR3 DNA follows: TGCGCCAGCAGCTGGACCCCCCGACTAGCGGGCTCAGTGACGAACACCGGGGAGCTGTTTTTT. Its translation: CASSWTPRLAGSVTNTGELFF.

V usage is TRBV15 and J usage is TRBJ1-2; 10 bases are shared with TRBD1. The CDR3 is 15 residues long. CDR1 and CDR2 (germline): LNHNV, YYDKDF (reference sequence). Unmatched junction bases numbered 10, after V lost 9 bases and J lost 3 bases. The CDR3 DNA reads TGTGCCACGCGACAGGGGGCCAACACGGACTATGGCTACACCTTC. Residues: CATRQGANTDYGYTF.

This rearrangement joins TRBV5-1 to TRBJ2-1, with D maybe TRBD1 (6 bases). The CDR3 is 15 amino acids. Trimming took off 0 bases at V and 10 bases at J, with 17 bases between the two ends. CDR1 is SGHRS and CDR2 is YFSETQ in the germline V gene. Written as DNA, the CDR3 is TGCGCCAGCAGCTTGGGTGGGACAAACGATGGGGAGCAGTTCTTC. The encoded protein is CASSLGGTNDGEQFF.

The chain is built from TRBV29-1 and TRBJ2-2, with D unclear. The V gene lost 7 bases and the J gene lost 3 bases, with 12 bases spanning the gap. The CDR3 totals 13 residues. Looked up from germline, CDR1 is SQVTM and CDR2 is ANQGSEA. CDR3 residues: CSAWNLDTGELFF. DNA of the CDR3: TGCAGCGCGTGGAATTTGGACACCGGGGAGCTGTTTTTT.

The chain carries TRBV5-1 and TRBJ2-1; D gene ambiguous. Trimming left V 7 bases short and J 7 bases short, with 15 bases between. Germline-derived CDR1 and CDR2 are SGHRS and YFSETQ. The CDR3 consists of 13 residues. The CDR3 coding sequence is TGCGCCAGCCGGCGATCTGTGGGGAATGAGCAGTTCTTC. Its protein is CASRRSVGNEQFF. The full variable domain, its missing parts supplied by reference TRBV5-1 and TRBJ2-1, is KAGVTQTPRYLIKTRGQQVTLSCSPISGHRSVSWYQQTPGQGLQFLFEYFSETQRNKGNFPGRFSGRQFSNSRSEMNVSTLELGDSALYLCASRRSVGNEQFFGPGTRLTVL.

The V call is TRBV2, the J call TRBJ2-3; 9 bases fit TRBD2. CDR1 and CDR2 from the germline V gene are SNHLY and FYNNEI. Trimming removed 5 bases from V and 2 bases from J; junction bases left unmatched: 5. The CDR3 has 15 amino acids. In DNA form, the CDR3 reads TGTGCCAGCAGTTTTAGCGGGGGAGACACAGATACGCAGTATTTT. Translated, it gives CASSFSGGDTDTQYF.

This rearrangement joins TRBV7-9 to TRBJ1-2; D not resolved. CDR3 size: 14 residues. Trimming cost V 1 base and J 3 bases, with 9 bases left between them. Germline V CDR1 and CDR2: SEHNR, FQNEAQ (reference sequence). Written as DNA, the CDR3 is TGTGCCAGCAGCTTAGGCGGCGGTCACTATGGCTACACCTTC. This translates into CASSLGGGHYGYTF.

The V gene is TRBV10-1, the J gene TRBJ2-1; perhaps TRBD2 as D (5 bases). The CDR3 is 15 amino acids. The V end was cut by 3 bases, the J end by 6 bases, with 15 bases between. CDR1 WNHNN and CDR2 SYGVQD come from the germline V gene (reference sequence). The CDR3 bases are TGCGCCAGCAGTGAAGTCGGGATGTCGGGCAATGAGCAGTTCTTC. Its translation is CASSEVGMSGNEQFF.

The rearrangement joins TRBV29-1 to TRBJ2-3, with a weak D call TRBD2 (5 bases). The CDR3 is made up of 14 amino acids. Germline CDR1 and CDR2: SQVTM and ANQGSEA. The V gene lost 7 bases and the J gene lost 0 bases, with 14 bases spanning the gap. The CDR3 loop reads CSAEGGTSTDTQYF. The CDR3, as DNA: TGCAGCGCCGAAGGAGGAACTAGCACAGATACGCAGTATTTT.

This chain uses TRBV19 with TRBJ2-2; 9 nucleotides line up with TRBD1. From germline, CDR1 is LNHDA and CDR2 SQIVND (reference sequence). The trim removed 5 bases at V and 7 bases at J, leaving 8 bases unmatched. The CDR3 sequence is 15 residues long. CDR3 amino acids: CASSLPGTGIGELFF. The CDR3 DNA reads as TGTGCCAGTAGTCTCCCCGGGACAGGGATCGGGGAGCTGTTTTTT.

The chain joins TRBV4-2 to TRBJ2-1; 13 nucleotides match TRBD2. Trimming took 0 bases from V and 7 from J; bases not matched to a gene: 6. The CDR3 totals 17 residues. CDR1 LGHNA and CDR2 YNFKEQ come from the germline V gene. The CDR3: CASSQDFGLAGVNEQFF. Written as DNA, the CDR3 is TGTGCCAGCAGCCAAGATTTCGGACTAGCGGGGGTTAATGAGCAGTTCTTC.

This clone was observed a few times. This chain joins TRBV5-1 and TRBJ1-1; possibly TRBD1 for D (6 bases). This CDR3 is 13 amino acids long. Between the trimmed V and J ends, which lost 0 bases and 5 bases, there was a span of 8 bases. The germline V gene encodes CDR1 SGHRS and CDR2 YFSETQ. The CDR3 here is CASSLVGQTEAFF. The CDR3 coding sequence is TGCGCCAGCAGCTTGGTTGGACAGACTGAAGCTTTCTTT.

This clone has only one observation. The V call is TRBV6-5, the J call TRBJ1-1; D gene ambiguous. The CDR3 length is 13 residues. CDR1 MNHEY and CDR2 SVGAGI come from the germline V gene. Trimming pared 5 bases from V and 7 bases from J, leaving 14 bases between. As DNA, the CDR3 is TGTGCCAGCAGTCTTCCGCCTTCGCGTGAAGCTTTCTTT. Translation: CASSLPPSREAFF.

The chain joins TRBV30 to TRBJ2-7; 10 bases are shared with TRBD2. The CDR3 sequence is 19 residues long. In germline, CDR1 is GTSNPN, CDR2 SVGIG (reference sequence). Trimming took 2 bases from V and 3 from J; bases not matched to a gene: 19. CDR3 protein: CAWSSHRVAGGPGLYEQYF. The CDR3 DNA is TGTGCCTGGAGTTCCCATAGGGTAGCGGGGGGACCTGGTCTCTACGAGCAGTACTTC.

The CDR3 DNA follows: TGTGCCAGCAGTAAAGACAGGAACACTGAAGCTTTCTTT. This gives the protein CASSKDRNTEAFF. The genes are TRBV9 and TRBJ1-1, with D maybe TRBD1 (5 bases). V was trimmed by 5 bases and J by 1 base, leaving 9 bases between them. Germline CDR1 reads SGDLS; CDR2 reads YYNGEE. This CDR3 is 13 amino acids long. The full variable domain, completed using reference TRBV9 and TRBJ1-1, is DSGVTQTPKHLITATGQRVTLRCSPRSGDLSVYWYQQSLDQGLQFLIQYYNGEERAKGNILERFSAQQFPDLHSELNLSSLELGDSALYFCASSKDRNTEAFFGQGTRLTVV.

Written as DNA, the CDR3 is TGCAGTGCGGACTCAGAAGAGACCCAGTACTTC. This encodes CSADSEETQYF. The chain uses TRBV20-1 and TRBJ2-5, with D possibly TRBD2 on 5 matching bases. Germline values: CDR1 DFQATT, CDR2 SNEGSKA (reference sequence). The CDR3 covers 11 residues. V shed 6 bases and J shed 3 bases, with 8 bases lying between them.

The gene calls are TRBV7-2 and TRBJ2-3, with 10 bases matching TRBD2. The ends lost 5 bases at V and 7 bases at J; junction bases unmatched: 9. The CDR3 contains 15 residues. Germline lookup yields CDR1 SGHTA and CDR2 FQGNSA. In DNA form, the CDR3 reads TGTGCCAGCAGCGACCAATCTAGCGGGGGAAATACGCAGTATTTT. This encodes CASSDQSSGGNTQYF.